The 23 T cell receptor beta chains reported below all come from one sample, sequenced in a study of tumor-infiltrating lymphocytes in primary liver carcinoma. Researchers generated TCR beta cDNA from approximately 520 ng of total RNA, relying on a constant-region primer. Employing slightly modified ARM-PCR, three nested multiplex PCR rounds were run, and these gave rise to the TCR beta libraries. A C-beta reverse primer and TRBV1-TRBV30 forward primers served in each of the first two PCR rounds, at ten to eleven cycles apiece. TCRdb re-analysed the multiplex PCR reads in MiXCR, keeping a single row per CDR3 protein. The table includes some 120,000 distinct CDR3 sequences, about 68% detected once. Co-extracting RNA and DNA was done with 20-30 mg of unsorted bulk tissue as input. Input material: liver tumor tissue from sampling region 1. Described subset: tumor region T1, superior pole. These receptor sequences come from an older woman with primary liver carcinoma and hepatitis B virus infection.

The V gene is TRBV29-1, the J gene TRBJ2-3, with D possibly being TRBD1 or TRBD2 (5 bases each). The germline gives CDR1 SQVTM, CDR2 ANQGSEA. This CDR3 contains 15 residues. V lost 3 bases, J lost 5 bases, and 18 bases lay in between. The CDR3, as DNA: TGCAGCGTTGAGGAGGCTCAGGGTACCATAGATACGCAGTATTTT. Translation gives CSVEEAQGTIDTQYF.

This clonotype has just a few counts. The chain links TRBV5-1 to TRBJ2-1; 9 bases are a match to TRBD2. The CDR3 has 16 amino acids. Per the germline V gene, CDR1 is SGHRS and CDR2 is YFSETQ. With 2 bases clipped from V and 2 bases from J, the junction kept 5 bases outside the gene matches. CDR3 sequence (DNA): TGCGCCAGCAGCTTAATGTCTAGCGGGACCTACAATGAGCAGTTCTTC. It translates to CASSLMSSGTYNEQFF. The complete variable domain, with remaining parts taken from reference TRBV5-1 and TRBJ2-1, reads KAGVTQTPRYLIKTRGQQVTLSCSPISGHRSVSWYQQTPGQGLQFLFEYFSETQRNKGNFPGRFSGRQFSNSRSEMNVSTLELGDSALYLCASSLMSSGTYNEQFFGPGTRLTVL.

This clonotype was counted ten times or more. The rearrangement uses TRBV6-5 and TRBJ2-7; TRBD1 matches at 9 bases. Trimming took 0 bases from V and 6 from J; bases not matched to a gene: 6. The CDR3 spans 15 residues. Germline V lookup: CDR1 MNHEY, CDR2 SVGAGI. CDR3 in DNA: TGTGCCAGCAGTTACTCGGGGACAGGGCCCGGCGAGCAGTACTTC. Amino acid sequence: CASSYSGTGPGEQYF.

This clonotype was seen a handful of times. V usage is TRBV29-1 and J usage is TRBJ1-2; weak D call: TRBD1 (6 bases). The CDR3 sequence is 12 residues long. Germline values: CDR1 SQVTM, CDR2 ANQGSEA. Trimming shortened V by 7 bases and J by 4 bases, and 13 bases separated the two germline ends. The CDR3 protein is CSGDTSAYGYTF. DNA of the CDR3: TGCAGCGGGGACACATCGGCCTATGGCTACACCTTC.

Worth noting for this clonotype: A read error may be the cause here, since a much bigger clone is one base away. V is TRBV7-8 and J is TRBJ2-1; D is undetermined. This CDR3 spans 15 amino acids. Germline values: CDR1 SGHVS, CDR2 FQNEAQ. CDR3 sequence: CASSLGLGGGSEQSF. CDR3 bases: TGTGCCAGCAGCTTAGGTCTAGGCGGCGGCAGTGAGCAGTCCTTC. The full variable domain, with the rest looked up from reference TRBV7-8 and TRBJ2-1, is GAGVSQSPRYKVAKRGQDVALRCDPISGHVSLFWYQQALGQGPEFLTYFQNEAQLDKSGLPSDRFFAERPEGSVSTLKIQRTQQEDSAVYLCASSLGLGGGSEQSFGPGTRLTVL.

About this clonotype itself: At one end, the junction sequence differs from germline, possibly due to a read error. This chain links TRBV4-1 with TRBJ1-2, with 7 bases identical to TRBD1. Germline CDR1 reads MGHRA; CDR2 reads YSYEKL. The CDR3 covers 14 residues. CDR3: CASCQAGGSYGYTF. In nucleotides, the CDR3 is TGCGCCAGCTGCCAAGCAGGGGGATCCTATGGATACACCTTC.

The gene calls are TRBV6-5 and TRBJ2-7; 8 nucleotides match TRBD1. Germline loops: CDR1 MNHEY, CDR2 SVGAGI. The CDR3 runs 15 residues. The V and J ends lost 5 bases and 1 base, in that order; junction bases with no gene match: 7. CDR3 nucleotide sequence: TGTGCCAGCAGTCCAGGACAGGGAGAGTCCTACGAGCAGTACTTC. Amino acids: CASSPGQGESYEQYF.

This clonotype appeared many times. The chain carries TRBV5-4 and TRBJ1-1, with TRBD1 as a possible D gene (5 bases). CDR1 and CDR2 (germline): SGHNT, YYREEE (reference sequence). Trimming pared 0 bases from V and 2 bases from J, leaving 11 bases between. The CDR3 extends over 15 amino acids. CDR3 DNA sequence: TGTGCCAGCAGCTTGGCGAGGGGCGTCAACACTGAAGCTTTCTTT. Translating gives CASSLARGVNTEAFF.

To note about this clonotype: Relative to the germline gene, one junction end is altered; a read error may explain this. This chain links TRBV11-3 with TRBJ2-2; 9 positions agree with TRBD2. The CDR3 sequence is 17 residues long. CDR1 SGHNT and CDR2 YENEEA come from the germline V gene. Here the CDR3 reads CANSLGMLAGNTGELFF. CDR3 coding DNA: TGTGCCAACAGCTTAGGCATGCTAGCGGGAAACACCGGAGAGCTGTTTTTT. Full variable domain (rest looked up from reference TRBV11-3 and TRBJ2-2): EAGVVQSPRYKIIEKKQPVAFWCNPISGHNTLYWYLQNLGQGPELLIRYENEEAVDDSQLPKDRFSAERLKGVDSTLKIQPAELGDSAVYLCANSLGMLAGNTGELFFGEGSRLTVL.

This clonotype is large within its sample. The V and J genes are TRBV11-2 and TRBJ2-4; D may be TRBD1 (6 bases). V dropped 0 bases and J dropped 8 bases, with 14 bases sitting between them. There are 15 residues in the CDR3. In germline, CDR1 is SGHAT, CDR2 FQNNGV. Here the CDR3 reads CASSLDGWGRDIQYF. DNA of the CDR3: TGTGCCAGCAGCTTAGATGGTTGGGGGCGCGACATTCAGTACTTC.

On this clonotype itself: An end of the junction does not agree with germline; a read error may underlie this. This chain links TRBV29-1 with TRBJ2-7, with D possibly matching TRBD2 (5 bases). In germline, CDR1 is SQVTM, CDR2 ANQGSEA. CDR3 length equals 11 residues. As DNA, the CDR3 is TGCAGCGTACGGGGTTCCTACGAGCAGCACTTC. It is translated as CSVRGSYEQHF.

The chain has TRBV11-2 and TRBJ1-1; 7 bases are shared with TRBD1. The CDR3 covers 14 residues. The V and J ends lost 2 bases and 5 bases, in that order; junction bases with no gene match: 5. Germline V gene sequence: CDR1 SGHAT, CDR2 FQNNGV. The CDR3 sequence is CASSLTRGRTEAFF. The CDR3 bases are TGTGCCAGCAGCTTAACTAGGGGGCGAACTGAAGCTTTCTTT.

Details on this clonotype: One base away lies a much larger clone, so this may be a sequencing read error. V is TRBV7-8 and J is TRBJ2-1; maybe TRBD2 (5 bases). V was clipped by 1 base and J by 6 bases, with 13 bases between them. The CDR3 contains 15 residues. Per the germline V gene, CDR1 is SGHVS and CDR2 is FQNEAQ. This CDR3 is CASSLERAAVNEQFF. The DNA for the CDR3 is TGTGCCAGCAGCTTAGAGAGGGCCGCGGTCAATGAGCAGTTCTTC.

This clonotype has at least ten counts. This chain uses TRBV12-3 or TRBV12-4 with TRBJ1-5; TRBD1 matches 9 bases. The CDR3 loop spans 13 amino acids. J lost 4 bases, V lost 5 bases, and 0 bases had no gene match. Written as DNA, the CDR3 is TGTGCCAGCAGTGGGACAGGGAATCAGCCCCAGCATTTT. Translated: CASSGTGNQPQHF.

As to this clonotype: Since a much larger clone is just one base distant, this may be a read error. In DNA form, the CDR3 reads TGTGCCTGCAGCTTACCGGGTAGCGGGACAGATACGCAGTATTTT. Translation: CACSLPGSGTDTQYF. The chain joins TRBV7-9 to TRBJ2-3; 7 bases fit TRBD2. This CDR3 has 15 amino acids. Germline loops: CDR1 SEHNR, CDR2 FQNEAQ (reference sequence).

Of note for this clonotype: The junction departs from the called germline gene at one end, perhaps through a read error. The rearrangement uses TRBV11-2 and TRBJ2-1, with TRBD2 as a possible D gene (6 bases). The CDR3 is 15 residues long. CDR1 and CDR2 (germline): SGHAT, FQNNGV. The CDR3 region has the DNA TGTGCCAGCAGTTTAGGGAATAGCGGTTACAATGGGCAGTTCTTC. Amino acid sequence: CASSLGNSGYNGQFF. The whole variable domain, remainder taken from reference TRBV11-2 and TRBJ2-1, is EAGVAQSPRYKIIEKRQSVAFWCNPISGHATLYWYQQILGQGPKLLIQFQNNGVVDDSQLPKDRFSAERLKGVDSTLKIQPAKLEDSAVYLCASSLGNSGYNGQFFGPGTRLTVL.

As to this clonotype: A clone one base away is much larger, so this may be a read error. This CDR3 is missing its conserved last phenylalanine or tryptophan, likely due to a read error. The genes are TRBV6-5 and TRBJ2-7; the match to TRBD2 covers 7 bases. Germline V gene lookup returns CDR1 MNHEY and CDR2 SVGAGI. V shed 7 bases and J 5 bases; nucleotides not matched to a gene: 11. The CDR3 sequence is 14 residues long. The CDR3 reads CASNFHGGGDEQYS. The CDR3 coding sequence is TGTGCCAGCAACTTCCATGGGGGGGGTGACGAGCAGTACTCC.

In the case of this clonotype: A read error may account for a junction end that differs from germline. The rearrangement joins TRBV4-2 to TRBJ2-7; D is unclear. CDR3 length: 13 amino acids. Germline V CDR1 and CDR2: LGHNA, YNFKEQ. CDR3 sequence: CACSQERQDEQYF. CDR3 coding DNA: TGTGCCTGCAGCCAAGAAAGGCAGGACGAGCAGTACTTC.

Note on this clonotype: The missing conserved phenylalanine or tryptophan at the end of this CDR3 makes a read error likely. The DNA is omitted, as the CDR3 cannot be located on it reliably, and the CDR3 follows TCRdb's listing. This chain links TRBV12-3 or TRBV12-4 with TRBJ2-2; the table's D call, TRBD1, has no DNA check behind it. The CDR3 has 13 residues if both end residues are counted. The CDR3 sequence: CASSPTRAGELVL.

Comments on this clonotype: This may arise from a read error, as a much more abundant clone is one base away. The chain carries TRBV6-2 or TRBV6-3 and TRBJ2-7, with no clear D. The V gene's germline CDR1 is MNHEY and CDR2 SVGEGT. This CDR3 is built from 11 residues. CDR3 in amino acids: CVSSSFYEQYF. CDR3 nucleotides: TGTGTCAGCAGCTCCTTCTACGAGCAGTACTTC.

The chain couples TRBV6-6 to TRBJ2-5; 9 nucleotides agree with TRBD2. Trimming took 7 bases from V and 3 from J; bases not matched to a gene: 6. The length of the CDR3 is 14 residues. CDR1 is MNHNY, CDR2 SVGAGI, per germline (reference sequence). The CDR3 DNA is TGTGCCAGCACTAGGACTAGCGTGGAAGAGACCCAGTACTTC. As protein: CASTRTSVEETQYF.

This clonotype was seen a few times. The chain links TRBV5-1 to TRBJ1-2; 9 nucleotides agree with TRBD1. Germline loops: CDR1 SGHRS, CDR2 YFSETQ. J was trimmed by 4 bases and V by 4 bases; bases with no gene match: 8. This CDR3 has 15 amino acids. The CDR3 loop is CASSSGTGNPYGYTF. The CDR3 DNA reads TGCGCCAGCAGCAGTGGGACAGGGAATCCCTATGGCTACACCTTC.

Remarks on this clonotype: Since a much larger clone is just one base distant, this may be a read error. The J gene is TRBJ2-7, the V gene TRBV4-1, with unresolved D. Germline assignment: CDR1 MGHRA and CDR2 YSYEKL. Trimming stripped 1 base from V and 11 bases from J, with 9 bases between. The CDR3 is 11 residues long. The CDR3 loop reads CASSQVYQEYF. The CDR3 DNA sequence: TGCGCCAGCAGCCAAGTGTACCAAGAGTACTTC.